The entry below gives a single TCR beta chain sequence along with its context. The V gene lost 0 bases and the J gene lost 1 base, with 15 bases spanning the gap. This CDR3 is built from 17 residues. CDR1 LGHDT and CDR2 YNNKEL come from the germline V gene (reference sequence). Using immunoSEQ multiplex PCR, the repertoire was profiled, and TCRdb retains in-frame clones only, with some absent. The table lists more than 95,000 clones, approximately 91% of them singletons. These data are taken from a study of T cell responses to AZD1222 COVID-19 vaccine. Here the sequenced sample was peripheral blood, taken on day 0 of AZD1222 vaccination. The chain has TRBV3-1 (or the pseudogene TRBV3-2) and TRBJ1-2, with a weak D call TRBD1 (5 bases). This sequence was found in an adult in good health. CDR3 region: CASSQDWGRVDNYGYTF. The CDR3 DNA reads as TGTGCCAGCAGCCAAGATTGGGGCCGAGTTGATAACTATGGCTACACCTTC.